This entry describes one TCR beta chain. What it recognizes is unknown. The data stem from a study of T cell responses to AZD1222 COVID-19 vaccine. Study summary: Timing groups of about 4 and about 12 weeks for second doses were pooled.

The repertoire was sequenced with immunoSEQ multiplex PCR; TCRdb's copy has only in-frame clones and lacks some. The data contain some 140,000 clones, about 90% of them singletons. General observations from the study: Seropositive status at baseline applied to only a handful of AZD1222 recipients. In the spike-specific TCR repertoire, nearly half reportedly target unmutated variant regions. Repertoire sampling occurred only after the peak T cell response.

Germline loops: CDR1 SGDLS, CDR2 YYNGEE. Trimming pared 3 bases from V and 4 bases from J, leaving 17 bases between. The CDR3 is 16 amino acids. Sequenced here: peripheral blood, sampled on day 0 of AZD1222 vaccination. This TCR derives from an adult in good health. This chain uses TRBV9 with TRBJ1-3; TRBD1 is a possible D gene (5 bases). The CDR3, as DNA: TGTGCCAGCAGCGGGGTAGACAGACCCACGGGAAACACCATATATTTT. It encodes CASSGVDRPTGNTIYF.